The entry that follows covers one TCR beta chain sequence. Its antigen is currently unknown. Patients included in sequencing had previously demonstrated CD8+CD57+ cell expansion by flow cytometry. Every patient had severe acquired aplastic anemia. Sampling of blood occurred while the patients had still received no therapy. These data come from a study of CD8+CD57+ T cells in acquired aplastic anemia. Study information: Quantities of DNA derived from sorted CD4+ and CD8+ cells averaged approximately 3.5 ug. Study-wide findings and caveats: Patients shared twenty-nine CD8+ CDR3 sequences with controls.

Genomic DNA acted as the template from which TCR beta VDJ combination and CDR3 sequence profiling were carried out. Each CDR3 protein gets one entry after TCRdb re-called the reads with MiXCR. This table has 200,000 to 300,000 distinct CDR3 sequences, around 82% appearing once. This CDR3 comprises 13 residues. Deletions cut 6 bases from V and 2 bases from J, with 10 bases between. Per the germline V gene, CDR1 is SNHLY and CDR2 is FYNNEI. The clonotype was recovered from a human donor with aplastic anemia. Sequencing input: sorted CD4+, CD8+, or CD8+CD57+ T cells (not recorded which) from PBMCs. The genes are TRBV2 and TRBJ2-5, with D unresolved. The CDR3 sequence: CASRSLLQETQYF. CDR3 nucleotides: TGTGCCAGCAGATCCCTCCTGCAAGAGACCCAGTACTTC.